This T cell receptor (beta chain) was sequenced for a study of Ad26.COV2.S vaccination and SARS-CoV-2 variants. Some clones are missing from TCRdb's copy, which holds only in-frame ones; the method was immunoSEQ multiplex PCR. Here the sample spans hundreds of thousands of clones, around nine tenths being singletons. Noted treatment: some 20 received Ad26.COV2.S at low or high dose, single or two shots; about five received placebo; per-sample allocation not given. On day 63 after the first injection, vaccine and placebo recipients gave samples. With 0 bases removed from V and 2 bases from J, the gap between germline ends came to 8 bases. This CDR3 has 15 residues. CDR1 is LGHNA, CDR2 YSLEER, per germline.

This receptor was obtained from a person between 18 and 60 years old who received the Ad26.COV2.S COVID-19 vaccine or a placebo. The specimen was peripheral blood, collected in a trial of Ad26.COV2.S vaccine versus placebo. The rearrangement uses TRBV4-3 and TRBJ2-1; TRBD1 is a possible D gene (5 bases). As DNA, the CDR3 is TGCGCCAGCAGCCAAGAACCAGGGCCCTACAATGAGCAGTTCTTC. It codes for CASSQEPGPYNEQFF.